A single sample is the source of the 27 T cell receptor beta chains below, sequenced in a study of regulatory T cells in long-lasting Graves disease. Time point specified: persistent/refractory GD, antithyroid drugs over 5 years with positive TRAb. The TCR library was made from RNA extracted from PBMCs. Both iRepertoire HTBI primers and Arm-PCR of CDR3 regions were used to build the TCR beta libraries. TCRdb re-called the multiplex PCR reads through MiXCR, storing one row per CDR3 protein. The profile covers 400,000 or so distinct CDR3 sequences, with roughly a quarter appearing a single time and roughly a quarter taken by the ten largest. The specimen was peripheral blood mononuclear cells (PBMCs), collected when the disease was refractory, from a patient treated with antithyroid drugs. These TCRs come from a female donor with Graves disease.

This clonotype showed up many times. J is TRBJ2-7 and V is TRBV28, with 8 bases lining up with TRBD2. In germline, CDR1 is MDHEN, CDR2 SYDVKM. This CDR3 contains 16 residues. V dropped 2 bases and J dropped 6; count of bases not matched to a gene: 12. The CDR3 sequence: CASSLAGGAGVREQYF. CDR3 DNA sequence: TGTGCCAGCAGTTTAGCGGGGGGAGCGGGAGTGCGCGAGCAGTACTTC.

Regarding this clonotype: Since a much larger clone is just one base distant, this may be a read error. The CDR3 carries no conserved terminal phenylalanine or tryptophan, so it likely arises from a read error. The rearrangement links TRBV5-8 to TRBJ1-2, with unresolved D. V was pared by 0 bases and J by 4 bases, with 13 bases between. There are 15 residues in the CDR3. Germline V gives CDR1 SGHTS, CDR2 YDEGEE. DNA for the CDR3: TGTGCCAGCAGCTTGGGCGGCGGGGAGATCTATGGCTACACCCTC. Encoded protein: CASSLGGGEIYGYTL.

This clonotype was recorded at least ten times. The rearrangement uses TRBV5-6 and TRBJ2-7; 12 bases agree with TRBD2. The CDR3 contains 15 residues. Germline V gene data show CDR1 as SGHDT and CDR2 as YYEEEE. The V segment lost 4 bases and the J segment 3 bases; nucleotides outside the gene matches: 5. DNA for the CDR3: TGTGCCAGCAGCCGCCGACTAGCGGGAGACTACGAGCAGTACTTC. Protein: CASSRRLAGDYEQYF. Combining the CDR3 with reference TRBV5-6 and TRBJ2-7 gives the whole variable domain DAGVTQSPTHLIKTRGQQVTLRCSPKSGHDTVSWYQQALGQGPQFIFQYYEEEERQRGNFPDRFSGHQFPNYSSELNVNALLLGDSALYLCASSRRLAGDYEQYFGPGTRLTVT.

The rearrangement uses TRBV9 and TRBJ2-7; 8 bases match TRBD1. V lost 4 bases, J lost 1 base, and 13 bases stayed unmatched. CDR3 size: 17 residues. The V gene's germline CDR1 is SGDLS and CDR2 YYNGEE. CDR3 nucleotides: TGTGCCAGCAGCTCTAGTCGTGACGGACAGGGTTCCTACGAGCAGTACTTC. Its translation: CASSSSRDGQGSYEQYF.

This clonotype has ten or more counts. The rearrangement links TRBV9 to TRBJ1-1; D remains ambiguous. CDR1 is SGDLS, CDR2 YYNGEE, per germline. This CDR3 comprises 13 residues. With 0 bases removed from V and 1 base from J, the gap between germline ends came to 4 bases. The CDR3 here is CASSVAGNTEAFF. CDR3 nucleotide sequence: TGTGCCAGCAGCGTAGCCGGGAACACTGAAGCTTTCTTT. The full variable domain, completed using reference TRBV9 and TRBJ1-1, is DSGVTQTPKHLITATGQRVTLRCSPRSGDLSVYWYQQSLDQGLQFLIQYYNGEERAKGNILERFSAQQFPDLHSELNLSSLELGDSALYFCASSVAGNTEAFFGQGTRLTVV.

This clonotype was detected many times. The gene calls are TRBV27 and TRBJ2-5; tentative D call: TRBD2 (6 bases). This CDR3 spans 14 amino acids. Germline CDR1 and CDR2: MNHEY and SMNVEV (reference sequence). Between the trimmed V and J ends, which lost 8 bases and 2 bases, there was a span of 15 bases. The CDR3 bases are TGTGCCAGCGGGGCCGGGAGCGGACAAGAGACCCAGTACTTC. The encoded protein is CASGAGSGQETQYF.

This chain connects TRBV20-1 to TRBJ2-7; D is perhaps TRBD2 (6 bases). CDR3 length equals 16 residues. Per germline, CDR1 DFQATT and CDR2 SNEGSKA (reference sequence). Trimming left V 3 bases short and J 2 bases short, with 20 bases between. The CDR3 DNA sequence: TGCAGTGCTAGGGGGGGATTAGCGGTATTTGCCTACGAGCAGTACTTC. It is translated as CSARGGLAVFAYEQYF.

This clonotype was seen more than once but under ten times. The rearrangement uses TRBV19 and TRBJ1-1, with 7 positions matching TRBD1. Germline assignment: CDR1 LNHDA and CDR2 SQIVND (reference sequence). The J segment lost 0 bases and the V segment lost 6 bases, leaving 4 bases of the junction unmatched. There are 14 residues in the CDR3. The CDR3 region has the DNA TGTGCCAGTAGAGACAGGGAGCTGAACACTGAAGCTTTCTTT. Translation gives CASRDRELNTEAFF. The full variable domain, in which reference TRBV19 and TRBJ1-1 provide the parts outside the CDR3, is DGGITQSPKYLFRKEGQNVTLSCEQNLNHDAMYWYRQDPGQGLRLIYYSQIVNDFQKGDIAEGYSVSREKKESFPLTVTSAQKNPTAFYLCASRDRELNTEAFFGQGTRLTVV.

The CDR3 DNA reads TGTGCCACCTTACCCGACGGCTACAATCAGCCCCAGCATTTT. Protein sequence: CATLPDGYNQPQHF. The rearrangement joins TRBV28 to TRBJ1-5; D gene uncertain. The CDR3 sequence is 14 residues long. Trimming took 10 bases from V and 3 from J, leaving 16 bases between them. Germline V gene data show CDR1 as MDHEN and CDR2 as SYDVKM. The variable domain in full, completed from reference TRBV28 and TRBJ1-5, reads DVKVTQSSRYLVKRTGEKVFLECVQDMDHENMFWYRQDPGLGLRLIYFSYDVKMKEKGDIPEGYSVSREKKERFSLILESASTNQTSMYLCATLPDGYNQPQHFGDGTRLSIL.

V usage is TRBV28 and J usage is TRBJ1-5, with TRBD1 identical over 7 bases. This CDR3 has 14 amino acids. J was trimmed by 8 bases and V by 5 bases; bases with no gene match: 9. CDR1 and CDR2 from the germline V gene are MDHEN and SYDVKM. The CDR3 nucleotides read TGTGCCAGCAGTGCCTCGACAGGGATCAAGCCCCAGCATTTT. This sequence encodes CASSASTGIKPQHF.

This clonotype was counted many times. This chain links TRBV7-2 with TRBJ2-5, with D tentatively TRBD2 (6 bases). The germline V gene has CDR1 SGHTA and CDR2 FQGNSA. The CDR3 is 14 residues long. The V gene lost 7 bases and the J gene lost 5 bases, with 17 bases spanning the gap. The CDR3 is CASTLMGGGETQYF. The CDR3 bases are TGTGCCAGCACCCTCATGGGGGGTGGGGAGACCCAGTACTTC. The full variable domain, its missing parts supplied by reference TRBV7-2 and TRBJ2-5, is GAGVSQSPSNKVTEKGKDVELRCDPISGHTALYWYRQSLGQGLEFLIYFQGNSAPDKSGLPSDRFSAERTGGSVSTLTIQRTQQEDSAVYLCASTLMGGGETQYFGPGTRLLVL.

The chain joins TRBV7-3 to TRBJ2-7; unclear D gene. Germline V gene sequence: CDR1 SGHTA, CDR2 FQGTGA. CDR3 length: 15 residues. V lost 5 bases to trimming and J lost 3 bases, with 17 bases between them. In DNA form, the CDR3 reads TGTGCCAGCAGCCACGGCAGTACCCCAGACTACGAGCAGTACTTC. The encoded protein is CASSHGSTPDYEQYF.

This clonotype was detected many times. The rearrangement uses TRBV2 and TRBJ2-7; 10 bases line up with TRBD1. Germline assignment: CDR1 SNHLY and CDR2 FYNNEI. This CDR3 has 13 amino acids. V trimming: 7 bases; J trimming: 5 bases; junction bases outside the gene matches: 5. This CDR3 is CASKGTGVHEQYF. CDR3 coding DNA: TGTGCCAGCAAGGGGACAGGGGTCCACGAGCAGTACTTC.

This clonotype was recorded many times. The genes are TRBV7-8 and TRBJ1-1, with D perhaps matching TRBD1 (5 bases). This CDR3 comprises 15 residues. In germline, CDR1 is SGHVS, CDR2 FQNEAQ. V was shortened by 5 bases and J by 1 base, with 14 bases between the two germline ends. CDR3 nucleotides: TGTGCCAGCAGCCTTACCGGGACTAAGAACACTGAAGCTTTCTTT. Amino acid sequence: CASSLTGTKNTEAFF.

Comments on this clonotype: This CDR3 fails to terminate in the conserved phenylalanine or tryptophan, so it likely reflects a read error. The chain recombines TRBV28 with TRBJ2-6, with 9 bases that match TRBD1. Germline CDR1 MDHEN, CDR2 SYDVKM. The CDR3 has 16 amino acids. Trimming removed 10 bases from V and 0 bases from J; junction bases left unmatched: 7. The CDR3 DNA sequence: TGTGCCATCACAGGGGGCTTCAGCTCTGGGGCCAACGTCCTGACTCTC. This encodes CAITGGFSSGANVLTL.

The rearrangement uses TRBV19 and TRBJ1-1, with D unclear. Between the trimmed V and J ends, which lost 2 bases and 5 bases, there was a span of 12 bases. The CDR3 loop spans 14 amino acids. Germline CDR1 reads LNHDA; CDR2 reads SQIVND (reference sequence). The CDR3 DNA reads TGTGCCAGTAGTATACTCCTGTACGGGACTGAAGCTTTCTTT. It is translated as CASSILLYGTEAFF.

The V call is TRBV7-2, the J call TRBJ1-3; D is ambiguous. In germline, CDR1 is SGHTA, CDR2 FQGNSA. CDR3 length: 17 amino acids. The germline V and J ends were trimmed by 1 base and 0 bases, with 13 bases remaining between them. The CDR3 DNA is TGTGCCAGCAGCTTAGGAGGCGGGTTTGGCTCTGGAAACACCATATATTTT. The encoded protein is CASSLGGGFGSGNTIYF. The full variable domain, in which reference TRBV7-2 and TRBJ1-3 provide the parts outside the CDR3, is GAGVSQSPSNKVTEKGKDVELRCDPISGHTALYWYRQSLGQGLEFLIYFQGNSAPDKSGLPSDRFSAERTGGSVSTLTIQRTQQEDSAVYLCASSLGGGFGSGNTIYFGEGSWLTVV.

The CDR3 DNA is TGCAGTGCTAGAGCAGGGTCGGGTTATGGCTACACCTTC. Translating gives CSARAGSGYGYTF. This chain uses TRBV20-1 with TRBJ1-2, with a possible D match to TRBD1 (5 bases). The ends were cut back, 1 base at V and 5 bases at J, with 11 bases in the middle. CDR1 is DFQATT and CDR2 is SNEGSKA in the germline V gene (reference sequence). This CDR3 has 13 amino acids.

This clonotype was recorded many times. This chain uses TRBV7-8 with TRBJ2-5, with unresolved D. V was clipped by 3 bases and J by 2 bases, with 10 bases between them. The CDR3 length is 14 residues. Germline CDR1 SGHVS, CDR2 FQNEAQ. CDR3 nucleotide sequence: TGTGCCAGCAGCTTCGGTACAGATCAAGAGACCCAGTACTTC. Translated, it gives CASSFGTDQETQYF.

V usage is TRBV7-3 and J usage is TRBJ2-7; tentatively, D is TRBD2 (5 bases). Trimming pared 5 bases from V and 3 bases from J, leaving 17 bases between. The germline V gene has CDR1 SGHTA and CDR2 FQGTGA. The CDR3 totals 15 residues. CDR3 loop: CASSPHSDGIYEQYF. CDR3 nucleotide sequence: TGTGCCAGCAGCCCTCACTCGGACGGGATCTACGAGCAGTACTTC.

This sequence joins TRBV2 and TRBJ2-3; D may be TRBD1 or TRBD2 (7 bases each). The length of the CDR3 is 15 residues. Germline V gene sequence: CDR1 SNHLY, CDR2 FYNNEI. With 4 bases removed from V and 3 bases from J, the gap between germline ends came to 14 bases. This CDR3 is CASSAGGGPTDTQYF. As DNA, the CDR3 is TGTGCCAGCAGTGCAGGGGGAGGGCCGACAGATACGCAGTATTTT.

There are a few counts of this clonotype. The V and J genes are TRBV4-2 and TRBJ1-5; TRBD1 is a possible D gene (6 bases). V was trimmed by 1 base and J by 6 bases, leaving 10 bases between them. Per the germline V gene, CDR1 is LGHNA and CDR2 is YNFKEQ. This CDR3 comprises 14 residues. The CDR3 bases are TGTGCCAGCAGCCAAGTGGGGGGGCTTCAGCCCCAGCATTTT. Amino acids: CASSQVGGLQPQHF.

This clonotype was seen a handful of times. This sequence joins TRBV5-6 and TRBJ2-7, with TRBD2 matching 7 bases. The length of the CDR3 is 19 residues. Germline CDR1 SGHDT, CDR2 YYEEEE. The V and J ends lost 2 bases and 4 bases, in that order; junction bases with no gene match: 21. This CDR3 reads CASSFSLFVRVGGPYEQYF. The CDR3 nucleotides read TGTGCCAGCAGCTTTTCCCTTTTCGTCCGGGTGGGAGGGCCGTACGAGCAGTACTTC.

This clonotype has only a few counts. The J gene is TRBJ1-2, the V gene TRBV29-1; perhaps TRBD1 as D (6 bases). Germline CDR1 and CDR2: SQVTM and ANQGSEA. With 4 bases removed from V and 2 bases from J, the gap between germline ends came to 14 bases. The CDR3 covers 14 residues. CDR3 residues: CSVGDDRSNYGYTF. Written as DNA, the CDR3 is TGCAGCGTTGGGGACGACAGGTCAAACTATGGCTACACCTTC.

This clonotype was seen repeatedly, ten times or more. V usage is TRBV12-3 or TRBV12-4 and J usage is TRBJ2-7, with D perhaps being TRBD1 or TRBD2 (6 bases each). The CDR3 has 14 residues. The V and J ends lost 5 bases and 6 bases respectively, with 17 bases between them. CDR3 DNA: TGTGCCAGCAGTCCCGACGGGGGCTGGGGCGAGCAGTACTTC. It codes for CASSPDGGWGEQYF.

The chain is built from TRBV4-1 and TRBJ1-6; D is uncertain. The CDR3 spans 12 residues. V lost 3 bases to trimming and J lost 10 bases, with 7 bases between them. Germline V gene data show CDR1 as MGHRA and CDR2 as YSYEKL. Here the CDR3 reads CASSQGTSPLHF. CDR3 DNA: TGCGCCAGCAGCCAGGGAACCTCACCCCTCCACTTT.

This rearrangement joins TRBV7-3 to TRBJ2-1; possibly TRBD2 for D (6 bases). Germline V CDR1 and CDR2: SGHTA, FQGTGA. Trimming removed 2 bases at V and 9 bases at J, with 20 bases between. The CDR3 runs 16 residues. The DNA for the CDR3 is TGTGCCAGCAGCTTAGGGTTCGGCGGGATAGGGAGTGAGCAGTTCTTC. Translation gives CASSLGFGGIGSEQFF.